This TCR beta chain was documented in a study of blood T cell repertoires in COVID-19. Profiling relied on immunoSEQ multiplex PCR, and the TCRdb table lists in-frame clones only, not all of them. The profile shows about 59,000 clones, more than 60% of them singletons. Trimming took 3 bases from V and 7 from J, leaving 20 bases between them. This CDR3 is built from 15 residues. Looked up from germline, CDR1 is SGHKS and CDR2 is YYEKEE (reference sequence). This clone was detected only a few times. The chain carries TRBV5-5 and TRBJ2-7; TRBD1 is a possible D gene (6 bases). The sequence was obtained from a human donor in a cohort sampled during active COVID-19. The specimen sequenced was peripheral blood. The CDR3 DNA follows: TGTGCCAGCAGCTCCCGGGCAGGGGCGGTTGAGGAGCAGTACTTC. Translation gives CASSSRAGAVEEQYF.